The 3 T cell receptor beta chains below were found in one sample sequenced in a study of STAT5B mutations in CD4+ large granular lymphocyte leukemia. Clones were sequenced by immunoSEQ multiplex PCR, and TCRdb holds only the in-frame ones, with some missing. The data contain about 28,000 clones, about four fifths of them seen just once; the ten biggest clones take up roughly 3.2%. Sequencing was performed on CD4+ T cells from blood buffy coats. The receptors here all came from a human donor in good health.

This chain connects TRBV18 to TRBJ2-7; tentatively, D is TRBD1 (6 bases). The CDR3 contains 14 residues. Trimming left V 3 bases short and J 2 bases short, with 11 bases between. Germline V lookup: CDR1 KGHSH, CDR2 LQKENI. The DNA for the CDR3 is TGTGCCAGCTCACCTTACCGGGACACCTACGAGCAGTACTTC. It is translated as CASSPYRDTYEQYF.

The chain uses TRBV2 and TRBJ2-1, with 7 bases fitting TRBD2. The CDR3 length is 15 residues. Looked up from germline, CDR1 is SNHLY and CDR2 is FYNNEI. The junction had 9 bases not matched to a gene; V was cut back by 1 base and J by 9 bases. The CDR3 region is CASSEGGGSTSEQFF. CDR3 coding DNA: TGTGCCAGCAGTGAAGGGGGCGGGAGTACTTCTGAGCAGTTCTTC.

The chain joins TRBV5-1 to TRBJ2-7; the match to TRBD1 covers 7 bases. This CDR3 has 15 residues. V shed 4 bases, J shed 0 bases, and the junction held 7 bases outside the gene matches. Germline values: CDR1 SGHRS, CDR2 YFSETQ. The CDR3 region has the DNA TGCGCCAGCAGCCTTCTCGGGACAGCCTCCTACGAGCAGTACTTC. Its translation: CASSLLGTASYEQYF.